Detailed here is one T cell receptor (beta chain). This sample stems from a study of T cells in Graves' hyperthyroidism and ophthalmopathy. Template material for amplifying TCR beta CDR3 regions consisted of RNA transcripts. Using the HTBI primer set, a first-round RT-PCR was run on the TCR CDR3. TCRdb re-called the multiplex PCR reads through MiXCR, storing one row per CDR3 protein. The sample records hundreds of thousands of distinct CDR3 sequences, roughly 19% being singletons. V lost 1 base to trimming and J lost 6 bases, with 12 bases between them. There are 14 residues in the CDR3. The germline V gene has CDR1 ENHRY and CDR2 SYGVKD.

The sequencing sample was made of blood. The clonotype originates from a man between 50 and 59 years old with Graves' ophthalmopathy. The gene calls are TRBV10-3 and TRBJ1-2; D gene ambiguous. CDR3 amino acids: CAISELRAQDGYTF. The CDR3 region has the DNA TGTGCCATCAGTGAGTTGAGGGCGCAGGATGGCTACACCTTC.